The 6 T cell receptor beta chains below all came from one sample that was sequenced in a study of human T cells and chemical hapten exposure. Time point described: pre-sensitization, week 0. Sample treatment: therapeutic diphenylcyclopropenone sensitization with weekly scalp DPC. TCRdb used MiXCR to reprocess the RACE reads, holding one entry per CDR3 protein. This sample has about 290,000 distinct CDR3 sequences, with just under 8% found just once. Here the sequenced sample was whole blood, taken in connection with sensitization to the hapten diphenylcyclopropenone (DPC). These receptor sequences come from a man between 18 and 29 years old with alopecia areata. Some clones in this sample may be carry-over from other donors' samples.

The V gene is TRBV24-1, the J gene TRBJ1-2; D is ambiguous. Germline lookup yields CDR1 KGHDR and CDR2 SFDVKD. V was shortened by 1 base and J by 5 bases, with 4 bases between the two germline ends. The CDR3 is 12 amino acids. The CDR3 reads CATSDFVYGYTF. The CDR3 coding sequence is TGTGCCACCAGTGATTTCGTTTATGGCTACACCTTC.

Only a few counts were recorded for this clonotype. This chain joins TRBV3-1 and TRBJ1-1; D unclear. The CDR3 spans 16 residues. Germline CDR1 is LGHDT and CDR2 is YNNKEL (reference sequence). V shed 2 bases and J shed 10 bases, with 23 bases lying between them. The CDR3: CASSQLHSGPEKRAFF. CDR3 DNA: TGTGCCAGCAGCCAACTCCATTCGGGTCCCGAAAAGAGAGCTTTCTTT.

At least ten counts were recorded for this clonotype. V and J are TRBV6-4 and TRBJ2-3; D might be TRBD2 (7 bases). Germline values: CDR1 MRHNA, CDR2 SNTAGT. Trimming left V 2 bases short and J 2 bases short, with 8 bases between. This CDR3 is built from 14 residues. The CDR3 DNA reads TGTGCCAGCAGTGACGGGGGGGCCACAGATACGCAGTATTTT. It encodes CASSDGGATDTQYF.

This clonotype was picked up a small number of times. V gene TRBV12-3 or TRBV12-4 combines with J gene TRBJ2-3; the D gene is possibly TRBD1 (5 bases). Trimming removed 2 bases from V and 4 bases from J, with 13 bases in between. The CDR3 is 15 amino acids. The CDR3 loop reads CASSLTQGSADTQYF. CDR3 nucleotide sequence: TGTGCCAGCAGTTTAACCCAGGGATCTGCAGATACGCAGTATTTT.

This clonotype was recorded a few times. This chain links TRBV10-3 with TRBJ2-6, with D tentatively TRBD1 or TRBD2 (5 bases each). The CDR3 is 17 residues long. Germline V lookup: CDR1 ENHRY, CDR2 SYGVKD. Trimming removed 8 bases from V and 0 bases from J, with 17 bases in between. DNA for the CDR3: TGTGCCATCTCGAGGACCAGGGAGAGCTCTGGGGCCAACGTCCTGACTTTC. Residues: CAISRTRESSGANVLTF.

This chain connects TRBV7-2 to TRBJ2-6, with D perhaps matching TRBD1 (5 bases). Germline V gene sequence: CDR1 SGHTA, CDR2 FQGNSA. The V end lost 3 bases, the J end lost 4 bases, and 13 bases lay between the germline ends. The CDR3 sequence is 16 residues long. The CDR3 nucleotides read TGTGCCAGCAGCTTCCATAGGGGCGGCGGGGCCAACGTCCTGACTTTC. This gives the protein CASSFHRGGGANVLTF.